Following are 23 T cell receptor beta chains from one sample sequenced in a study of blood T cell repertoires in COVID-19. Some clones are missing from TCRdb's copy, which holds only in-frame ones; the method was immunoSEQ multiplex PCR. The repertoire holds 330,000 or so clones, with approximately 88% as singletons. The sequenced material came from PBMCs or T cells enriched from blood (not recorded which). All receptors derive from a man aged 30-40 years who had recovered from COVID-19.

This chain links TRBV6-5 with TRBJ2-3; D gene uncertain. Germline loops: CDR1 MNHEY, CDR2 SVGAGI. The CDR3 sequence is 12 residues long. Trimming stripped 7 bases from V and 0 bases from J, with 5 bases between. DNA for the CDR3: TGTGCCAGCACCCCTAGCACAGATACGCAGTATTTT. As protein: CASTPSTDTQYF.

The chain combines TRBV5-6 with TRBJ1-1; TRBD1 matches at 8 bases. The CDR3 length is 14 residues. Germline V gene sequence: CDR1 SGHDT, CDR2 YYEEEE. V shed 4 bases, J shed 5 bases, and the junction held 7 bases outside the gene matches. CDR3 region: CASSGLTGETEAFF. CDR3 sequence (DNA): TGTGCCAGCAGCGGCCTGACAGGGGAGACTGAAGCTTTCTTT.

This clone was counted between two and nine times. The chain uses TRBV5-5 and TRBJ2-7, with a weak D call TRBD1 (6 bases). The CDR3 sequence is 13 residues long. Per the germline V gene, CDR1 is SGHKS and CDR2 is YYEKEE (reference sequence). The V and J ends lost 0 bases and 4 bases respectively, with 8 bases between them. This chain's CDR3 is CASSLVGTYEQYF. The CDR3 DNA is TGTGCCAGCAGCTTGGTCGGGACATACGAGCAGTACTTC.

The chain uses TRBV28 and TRBJ2-2, with 8 bases matching TRBD1. The CDR3 has 15 amino acids. Germline V gene lookup returns CDR1 MDHEN and CDR2 SYDVKM. With 5 bases clipped from V and 4 bases from J, the junction kept 6 bases outside the gene matches. The CDR3 protein is CASSRQGQGTGELFF. DNA for the CDR3: TGTGCCAGCAGTAGACAGGGGCAAGGCACCGGGGAGCTGTTTTTT.

The V and J genes are TRBV28 and TRBJ2-4; a possible D gene is TRBD1 (6 bases). CDR3 length: 14 amino acids. The ends were cut back, 6 bases at V and 3 bases at J, with 12 bases in the middle. Germline V gene sequence: CDR1 MDHEN, CDR2 SYDVKM. The CDR3 nucleotides are TGTGCCAGCAGCCCAGGACAGAGCAAAAACATTCAGTACTTC. The encoded protein is CASSPGQSKNIQYF.

On this clone itself: Other nucleotide sequences from this sample produce the same CDR3. The chain combines TRBV6-2 or TRBV6-3 with TRBJ2-7; TRBD2 might be the D (6 bases). The V end was cut by 3 bases, the J end by 6 bases, with 24 bases between. CDR1 and CDR2 (germline): MNHEY, SVGEGT. This CDR3 has 17 residues. CDR3 nucleotides: TGTGCCAGCAGTTATCGCCAGAGGGACCGGCGGGGTACCGAGCAGTACTTC. Translation: CASSYRQRDRRGTEQYF.

V and J are TRBV13 and TRBJ2-4, with TRBD1 matching 7 bases. V was pared by 5 bases and J by 0 bases, with 7 bases of the junction left unmatched. The V gene's germline CDR1 is PRHDT and CDR2 FYEKMQ (reference sequence). The CDR3 totals 16 residues. As DNA, the CDR3 is TGTGCCAGCAGCCCACAGGGACAGCTAGCCAAAAACATTCAGTACTTC. Translating it yields CASSPQGQLAKNIQYF.

The chain has TRBV9 and TRBJ1-2; D possibly corresponds to TRBD1 (5 bases). The CDR3 is 14 amino acids. Trimming took off 4 bases at V and 8 bases at J, with 18 bases between the two ends. CDR1 and CDR2 from the germline V gene are SGDLS and YYNGEE. CDR3 sequence reads: CASSPGGASRGYTF. CDR3 in DNA: TGTGCCAGCAGCCCTGGAGGGGCGAGTAGGGGCTACACCTTC.

In regard to this clone: Other DNA sequences in the sample encode the same CDR3. This chain links TRBV5-1 with TRBJ1-1; TRBD1 agrees at 7 bases. J lost 0 bases, V lost 4 bases, and 3 bases had no gene match. The length of the CDR3 is 14 residues. CDR1 is SGHRS, CDR2 YFSETQ, per germline. CDR3 in amino acids: CASSPDRMNTEAFF. The CDR3 DNA reads as TGCGCCAGCAGCCCGGACAGGATGAACACTGAAGCTTTCTTT.

J is TRBJ1-2 and V is TRBV6-1, with 10 positions matching TRBD1. Germline values: CDR1 MNHNS, CDR2 SASEGT. V shed 0 bases, J shed 5 bases, and the junction held 6 bases outside the gene matches. The CDR3 runs to 16 residues. The CDR3 bases are TGTGCCAGCAGTGAAGCCGGGACAGGGGAACTTTATGGCTACACCTTC. It encodes CASSEAGTGELYGYTF.

J is TRBJ2-3 and V is TRBV9; 8 bases map to TRBD2. V was pared by 0 bases and J by 1 base, with 1 base of the junction left unmatched. The V gene's germline CDR1 is SGDLS and CDR2 YYNGEE. The CDR3 is 15 residues long. The CDR3 is CASSVDGGGTDTQYF. For the CDR3, the DNA is TGTGCCAGCAGCGTAGACGGGGGGGGCACAGATACGCAGTATTTT. Combining the CDR3 with reference TRBV9 and TRBJ2-3 gives the whole variable domain DSGVTQTPKHLITATGQRVTLRCSPRSGDLSVYWYQQSLDQGLQFLIQYYNGEERAKGNILERFSAQQFPDLHSELNLSSLELGDSALYFCASSVDGGGTDTQYFGPGTRLTVL.

The chain carries TRBV5-1 and TRBJ2-2; 9 nucleotides agree with TRBD1. The CDR3 sequence is 15 residues long. The V gene's germline CDR1 is SGHRS and CDR2 YFSETQ. V trimming: 3 bases; J trimming: 1 base; junction bases outside the gene matches: 1. CDR3 sequence: CASSSGQGNTGELFF. The DNA for the CDR3 is TGCGCCAGCAGCTCGGGACAGGGGAACACCGGGGAGCTGTTTTTT.

This clone came up a few times. V and J are TRBV7-2 and TRBJ1-2; 8 bases fit TRBD1. The V and J ends lost 5 bases and 3 bases, in that order; junction bases with no gene match: 5. This CDR3 contains 14 residues. CDR1 is SGHTA and CDR2 is FQGNSA in the germline V gene. The CDR3 here is CASSNPGQDYGYTF. In DNA, the CDR3 is TGTGCCAGCAGCAATCCGGGACAGGACTATGGCTACACCTTC.

This chain links TRBV28 with TRBJ2-5, with 7 bases identical to TRBD1. This CDR3 comprises 13 residues. V trimming: 3 bases; J trimming: 4 bases; junction bases outside the gene matches: 2. CDR1 is MDHEN and CDR2 is SYDVKM in the germline V gene. CDR3 sequence: CASSLGQLETQYF. In DNA, the CDR3 is TGTGCCAGCAGTTTGGGACAGCTAGAGACCCAGTACTTC. Full variable domain (rest looked up from reference TRBV28 and TRBJ2-5): DVKVTQSSRYLVKRTGEKVFLECVQDMDHENMFWYRQDPGLGLRLIYFSYDVKMKEKGDIPEGYSVSREKKERFSLILESASTNQTSMYLCASSLGQLETQYFGPGTRLLVL.

This chain connects TRBV5-1 to TRBJ1-2, with 8 bases fitting TRBD1. From germline, CDR1 is SGHRS and CDR2 YFSETQ. The length of the CDR3 is 16 residues. V was clipped by 4 bases and J by 5 bases; unmatched bases: 13. The CDR3 region has the DNA TGCGCCAGCAGCCCGCGGGTCGGACAGGGAGGATATGGCTACACCTTC. Protein: CASSPRVGQGGYGYTF.

This chain connects TRBV3-1 (or the pseudogene TRBV3-2) to TRBJ2-1, with TRBD2 matching 7 bases. V trimming: 5 bases; J trimming: 5 bases; junction bases outside the gene matches: 6. CDR3 length: 14 residues. Germline V gives CDR1 LGHDT, CDR2 YNNKEL (reference sequence). The CDR3 coding sequence is TGTGCCAGCAGCACCCGGGGAGGGGACAATGAGCAGTTCTTC. Amino acids: CASSTRGGDNEQFF.

This clone has just one count. This chain uses TRBV5-1 with TRBJ2-2, with 8 bases fitting TRBD2. CDR3 length equals 16 residues. CDR1 is SGHRS, CDR2 YFSETQ, per germline. V dropped 5 bases and J dropped 0; count of bases not matched to a gene: 6. The CDR3 here is CASRYTGLANTGELFF. In DNA, the CDR3 is TGCGCCAGCAGATACACGGGACTAGCGAACACCGGGGAGCTGTTTTTT. Full variable domain (rest looked up from reference TRBV5-1 and TRBJ2-2): KAGVTQTPRYLIKTRGQQVTLSCSPISGHRSVSWYQQTPGQGLQFLFEYFSETQRNKGNFPGRFSGRQFSNSRSEMNVSTLELGDSALYLCASRYTGLANTGELFFGEGSRLTVL.

This clone has a single count. The genes are TRBV3-1 (or the pseudogene TRBV3-2) and TRBJ2-3, with TRBD2 as a possible D gene (5 bases). The CDR3 contains 15 residues. Germline CDR1 and CDR2: LGHDT and YNNKEL (reference sequence). V lost 0 bases and J 4 bases, leaving 11 bases between the germline ends. CDR3 nucleotide sequence: TGTGCCAGCAGCCAAGACAGTACTAGGGCAGATACGCAGTATTTT. As protein: CASSQDSTRADTQYF.

The chain employs TRBV5-1 and TRBJ2-7; 8 nucleotides match TRBD1. Germline values: CDR1 SGHRS, CDR2 YFSETQ. J lost 2 bases, V lost 3 bases, and 4 bases had no gene match. The CDR3 extends over 14 amino acids. CDR3 loop: CASSYGQGTYEQYF. The CDR3 bases are TGCGCCAGCAGCTACGGACAGGGAACCTACGAGCAGTACTTC.

The chain uses TRBV7-3 and TRBJ2-1; 9 bases line up with TRBD1. The CDR3 totals 14 residues. Germline-derived CDR1 and CDR2 are SGHTA and FQGTGA. With V trimmed by 4 bases and J by 3 bases, 1 base remained unmatched. CDR3 loop: CASSSGQGYNEQFF. CDR3 DNA: TGTGCCAGCAGCTCGGGACAGGGCTACAATGAGCAGTTCTTC.

V is TRBV12-2 and J is TRBJ1-1. TRBV12-2 represents a pseudogene. The CDR3 runs 15 residues. The CDR3 region has the DNA TGTGCAAGTCGCTCGCGGGGGGGAGCAAACACTGAAGCTTTCTTT. Translated: CASRSRGGANTEAFF.

This clone was seen more than once but under ten times. V is TRBV3-1 (or the pseudogene TRBV3-2) and J is TRBJ1-4; TRBD1 matches 7 bases. There are 16 residues in the CDR3. The germline gives CDR1 LGHDT, CDR2 YNNKEL (reference sequence). The junction had 2 bases not matched to a gene; V was cut back by 1 base and J by 0 bases. CDR3: CASSQGGGATNEKLFF. Here the CDR3 DNA reads TGTGCCAGCAGCCAAGGAGGGGGCGCAACTAATGAAAAACTGTTTTTT.

V usage is TRBV2 and J usage is TRBJ2-3; D possibly corresponds to TRBD1 (6 bases). The CDR3 has 12 residues. V gave up 6 bases and J gave up 4 bases, with 8 bases separating them. Per the germline V gene, CDR1 is SNHLY and CDR2 is FYNNEI. DNA for the CDR3: TGTGCCAGCAGACAGGGCCCAGATACGCAGTATTTT. Translated, it gives CASRQGPDTQYF.